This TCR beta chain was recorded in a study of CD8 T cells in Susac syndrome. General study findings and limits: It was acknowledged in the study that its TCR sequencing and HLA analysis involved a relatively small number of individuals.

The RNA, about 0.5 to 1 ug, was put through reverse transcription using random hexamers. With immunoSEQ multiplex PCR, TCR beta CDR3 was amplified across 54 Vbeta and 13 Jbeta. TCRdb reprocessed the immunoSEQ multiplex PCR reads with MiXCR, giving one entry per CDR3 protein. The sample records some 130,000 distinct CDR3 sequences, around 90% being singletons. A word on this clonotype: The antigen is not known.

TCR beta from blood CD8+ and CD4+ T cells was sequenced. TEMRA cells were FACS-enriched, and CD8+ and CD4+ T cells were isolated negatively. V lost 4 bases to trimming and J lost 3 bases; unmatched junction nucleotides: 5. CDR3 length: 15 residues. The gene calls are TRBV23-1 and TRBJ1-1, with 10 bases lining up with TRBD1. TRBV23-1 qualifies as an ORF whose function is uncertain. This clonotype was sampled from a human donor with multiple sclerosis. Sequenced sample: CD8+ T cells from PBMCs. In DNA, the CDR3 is TGCGCCAGCAGTCCCCGGACAGGGGGGGACACTGAAGCTTTCTTT. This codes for CASSPRTGGDTEAFF.